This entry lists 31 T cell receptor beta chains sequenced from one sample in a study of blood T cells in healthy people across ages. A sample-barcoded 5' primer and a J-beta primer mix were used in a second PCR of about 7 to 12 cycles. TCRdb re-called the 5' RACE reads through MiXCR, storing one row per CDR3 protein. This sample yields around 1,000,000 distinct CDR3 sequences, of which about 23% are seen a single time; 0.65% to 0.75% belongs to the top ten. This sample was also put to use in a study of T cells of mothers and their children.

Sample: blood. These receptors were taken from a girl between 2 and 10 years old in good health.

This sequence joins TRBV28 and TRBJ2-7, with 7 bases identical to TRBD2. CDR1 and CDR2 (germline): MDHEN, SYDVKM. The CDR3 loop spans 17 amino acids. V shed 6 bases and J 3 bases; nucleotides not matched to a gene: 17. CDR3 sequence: CASSRGGSRDPYYEQYF. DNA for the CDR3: TGTGCCAGCAGCCGGGGAGGGAGCAGGGACCCGTACTACGAGCAGTACTTC.

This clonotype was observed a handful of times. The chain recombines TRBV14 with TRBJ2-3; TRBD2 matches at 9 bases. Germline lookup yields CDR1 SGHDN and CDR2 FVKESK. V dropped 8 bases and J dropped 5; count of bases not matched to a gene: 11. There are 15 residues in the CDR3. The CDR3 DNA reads TGTGCCAGCTTGCATGCTAGCGGGGTTAAAGATACGCAGTATTTT. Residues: CASLHASGVKDTQYF.

CDR3 region: CSVWLAGTDTQYF. The CDR3 DNA is TGCAGTGTGTGGCTAGCGGGTACAGATACGCAGTATTTT. J is TRBJ2-3 and V is TRBV20-1; TRBD2 matches 8 bases. Trimming at V came to 7 bases and at J to 3 bases, leaving 6 bases not matched to a gene. This CDR3 is 13 amino acids long. Germline CDR1 reads DFQATT; CDR2 reads SNEGSKA (reference sequence).

DNA for the CDR3: TGCAGTGCCAGGGAGGGGTACAATGAGCAGTTCTTC. Protein sequence: CSAREGYNEQFF. The chain uses TRBV20-1 and TRBJ2-5; 7 bases are shared with TRBD2. The J call is uncertain, as TRBJ2-1 better fits the DNA end. CDR3 size: 12 residues. CDR1 and CDR2 (germline): DFQATT, SNEGSKA (reference sequence).

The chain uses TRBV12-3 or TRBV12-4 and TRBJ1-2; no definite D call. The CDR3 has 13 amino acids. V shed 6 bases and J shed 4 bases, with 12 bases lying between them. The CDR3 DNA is TGTGCCAGCAGCCTCGACAACTCCTATGGCTACACCTTC. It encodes CASSLDNSYGYTF.

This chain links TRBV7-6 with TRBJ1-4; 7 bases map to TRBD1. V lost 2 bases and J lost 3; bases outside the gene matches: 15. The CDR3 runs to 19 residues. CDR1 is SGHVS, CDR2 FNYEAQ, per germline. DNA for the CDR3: TGTGCCAGCAGCTTAAGCCCCCACTTGGAGGGGGCGTCTAATGAAAAACTGTTTTTT. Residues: CASSLSPHLEGASNEKLFF.

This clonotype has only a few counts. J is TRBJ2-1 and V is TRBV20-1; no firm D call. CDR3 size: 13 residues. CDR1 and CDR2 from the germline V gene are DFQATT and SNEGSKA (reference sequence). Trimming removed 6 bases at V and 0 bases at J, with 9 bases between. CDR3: CSAKRPSYNEQFF. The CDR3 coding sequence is TGCAGTGCCAAGAGACCCTCCTACAATGAGCAGTTCTTC.

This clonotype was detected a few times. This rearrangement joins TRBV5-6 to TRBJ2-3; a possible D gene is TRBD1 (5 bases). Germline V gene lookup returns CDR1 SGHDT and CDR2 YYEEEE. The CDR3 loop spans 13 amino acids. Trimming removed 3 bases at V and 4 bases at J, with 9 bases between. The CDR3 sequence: CASSSSGPDTQYF. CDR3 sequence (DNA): TGTGCCAGCAGCTCCTCAGGGCCAGATACGCAGTATTTT. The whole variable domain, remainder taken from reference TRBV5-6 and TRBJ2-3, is DAGVTQSPTHLIKTRGQQVTLRCSPKSGHDTVSWYQQALGQGPQFIFQYYEEEERQRGNFPDRFSGHQFPNYSSELNVNALLLGDSALYLCASSSSGPDTQYFGPGTRLTVL.

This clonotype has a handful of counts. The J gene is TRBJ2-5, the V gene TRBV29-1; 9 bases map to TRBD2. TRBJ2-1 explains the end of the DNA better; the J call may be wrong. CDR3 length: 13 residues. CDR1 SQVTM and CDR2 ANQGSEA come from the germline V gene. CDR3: CSVEGGRDNEQFF. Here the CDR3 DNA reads TGCAGCGTTGAGGGCGGGAGGGACAATGAGCAGTTCTTC.

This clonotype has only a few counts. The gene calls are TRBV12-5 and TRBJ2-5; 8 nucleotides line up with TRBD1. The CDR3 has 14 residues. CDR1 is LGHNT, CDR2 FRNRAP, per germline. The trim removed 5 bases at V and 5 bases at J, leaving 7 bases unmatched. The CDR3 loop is CASGPGQVFETQYF. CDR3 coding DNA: TGTGCTAGTGGTCCGGGACAGGTCTTCGAGACCCAGTACTTC.

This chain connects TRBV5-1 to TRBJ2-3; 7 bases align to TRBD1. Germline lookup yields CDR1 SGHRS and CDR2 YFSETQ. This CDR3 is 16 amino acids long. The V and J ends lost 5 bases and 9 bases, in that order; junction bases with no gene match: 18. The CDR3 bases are TGCGCCAGCAGAGTTACCGGGACAGCAGGCCAAGGCACGCAGTATTTT. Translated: CASRVTGTAGQGTQYF. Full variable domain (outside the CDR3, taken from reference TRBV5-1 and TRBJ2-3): KAGVTQTPRYLIKTRGQQVTLSCSPISGHRSVSWYQQTPGQGLQFLFEYFSETQRNKGNFPGRFSGRQFSNSRSEMNVSTLELGDSALYLCASRVTGTAGQGTQYFGPGTRLTVL.

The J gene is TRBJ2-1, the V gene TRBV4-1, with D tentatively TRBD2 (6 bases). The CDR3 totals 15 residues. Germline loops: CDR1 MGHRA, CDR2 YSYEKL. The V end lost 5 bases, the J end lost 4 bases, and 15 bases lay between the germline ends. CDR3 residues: CASSSPGLIYNEQFF. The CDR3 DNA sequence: TGCGCCAGCAGCTCGCCGGGACTTATTTACAATGAGCAGTTCTTC.

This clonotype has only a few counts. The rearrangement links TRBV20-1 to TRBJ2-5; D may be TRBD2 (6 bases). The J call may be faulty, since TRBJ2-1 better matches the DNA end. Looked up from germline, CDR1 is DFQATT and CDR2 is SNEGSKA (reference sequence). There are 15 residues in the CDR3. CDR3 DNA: TGCAGTGCTGTCTACAGACTAGGAGGTCACAATGAGCAGTTCTTC. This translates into CSAVYRLGGHNEQFF.

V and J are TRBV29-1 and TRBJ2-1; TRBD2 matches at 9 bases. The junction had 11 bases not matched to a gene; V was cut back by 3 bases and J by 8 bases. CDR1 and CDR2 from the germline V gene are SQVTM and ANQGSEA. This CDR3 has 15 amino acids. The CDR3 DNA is TGCAGCGTTGATGGTAGCGGGGGCCCCGGGTATGAGCAGTTCTTC. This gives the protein CSVDGSGGPGYEQFF.

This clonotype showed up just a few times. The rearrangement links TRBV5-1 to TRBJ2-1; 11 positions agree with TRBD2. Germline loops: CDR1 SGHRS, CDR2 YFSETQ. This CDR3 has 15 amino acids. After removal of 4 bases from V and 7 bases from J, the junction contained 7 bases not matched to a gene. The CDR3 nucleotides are TGCGCCAGCAGCCCTGGGACTAGCGGAACTAATGAGCAGTTCTTC. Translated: CASSPGTSGTNEQFF.

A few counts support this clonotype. DNA for the CDR3: TGCAGTGCCCCCTCGGCGGGAGTCACAGATACGCAGTATTTT. Protein: CSAPSAGVTDTQYF. This chain joins TRBV20-1 and TRBJ2-3, with TRBD2 matching 7 bases. Germline trimming cut 6 bases from V and 2 bases from J; bases unmatched to any gene: 8. The CDR3 sequence is 14 residues long. Looked up from germline, CDR1 is DFQATT and CDR2 is SNEGSKA (reference sequence).

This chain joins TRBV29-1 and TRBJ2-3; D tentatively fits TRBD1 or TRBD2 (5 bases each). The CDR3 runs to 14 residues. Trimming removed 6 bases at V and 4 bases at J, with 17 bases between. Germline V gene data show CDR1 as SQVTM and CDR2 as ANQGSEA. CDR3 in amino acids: CSVETGDPPDTQYF. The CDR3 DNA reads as TGCAGCGTCGAGACCGGGGACCCCCCAGATACGCAGTATTTT.

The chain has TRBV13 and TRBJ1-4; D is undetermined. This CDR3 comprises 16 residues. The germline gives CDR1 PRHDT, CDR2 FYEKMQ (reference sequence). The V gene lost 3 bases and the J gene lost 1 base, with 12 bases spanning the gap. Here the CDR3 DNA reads TGTGCCAGCAGCTTGGATCAAGTTGGAACTAATGAAAAACTGTTTTTT. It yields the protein CASSLDQVGTNEKLFF.

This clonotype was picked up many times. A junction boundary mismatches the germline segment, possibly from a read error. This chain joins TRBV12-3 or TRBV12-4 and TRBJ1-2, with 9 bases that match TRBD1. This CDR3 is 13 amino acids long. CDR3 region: CASSLGQGHGYTF. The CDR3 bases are TGCGCCAGCAGCTTGGGACAGGGTCATGGCTACACCTTC.

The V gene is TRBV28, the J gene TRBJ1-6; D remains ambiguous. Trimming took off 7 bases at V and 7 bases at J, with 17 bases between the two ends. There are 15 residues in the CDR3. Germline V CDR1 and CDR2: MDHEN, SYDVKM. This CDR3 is CASIPGDPGNSPLHF. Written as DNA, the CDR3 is TGTGCCAGCATTCCCGGCGACCCAGGAAATTCACCCCTCCACTTT.

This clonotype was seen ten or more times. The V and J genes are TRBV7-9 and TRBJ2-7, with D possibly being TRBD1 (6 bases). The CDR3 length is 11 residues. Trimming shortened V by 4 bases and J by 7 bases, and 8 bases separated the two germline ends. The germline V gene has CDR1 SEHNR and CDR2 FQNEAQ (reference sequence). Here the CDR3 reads CASSSGQEQYF. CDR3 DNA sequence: TGTGCCAGCAGCTCAGGACAGGAGCAGTACTTC.

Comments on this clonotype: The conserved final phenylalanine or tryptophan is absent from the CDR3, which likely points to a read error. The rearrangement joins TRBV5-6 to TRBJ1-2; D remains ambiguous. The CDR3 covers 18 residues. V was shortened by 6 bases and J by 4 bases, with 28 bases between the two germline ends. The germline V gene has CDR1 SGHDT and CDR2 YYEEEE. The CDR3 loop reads CASTENYRTRDMIYGYTL. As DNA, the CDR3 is TGTGCCAGCACCGAGAATTACCGGACGCGAGATATGATCTATGGCTACACCTTA.

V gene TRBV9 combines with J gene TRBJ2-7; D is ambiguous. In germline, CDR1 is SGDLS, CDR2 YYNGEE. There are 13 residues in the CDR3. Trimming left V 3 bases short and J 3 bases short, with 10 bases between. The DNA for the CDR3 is TGTGCCAGCAGCGCGAGACAATACTACGAGCAGTACTTC. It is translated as CASSARQYYEQYF.

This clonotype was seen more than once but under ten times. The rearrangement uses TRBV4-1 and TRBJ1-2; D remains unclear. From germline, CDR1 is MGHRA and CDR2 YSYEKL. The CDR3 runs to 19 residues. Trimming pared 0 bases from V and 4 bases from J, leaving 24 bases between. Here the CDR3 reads CASSQEATDRHSRSYGYTF. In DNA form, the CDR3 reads TGCGCCAGCAGCCAAGAAGCGACCGACCGGCACAGTCGGAGCTATGGCTACACCTTC.

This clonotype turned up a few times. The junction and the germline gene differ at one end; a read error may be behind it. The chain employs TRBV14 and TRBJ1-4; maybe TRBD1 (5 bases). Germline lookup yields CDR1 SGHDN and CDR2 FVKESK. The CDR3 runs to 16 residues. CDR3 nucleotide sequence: TGTGCCAGCAGCCAAGGTCGGGACCAACTTTACGAAAAACCGTTTTTT. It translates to CASSQGRDQLYEKPFF. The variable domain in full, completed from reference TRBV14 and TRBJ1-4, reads EAGVTQFPSHSVIEKGQTVTLRCDPISGHDNLYWYRRVMGKEIKFLLHFVKESKQDESGMPNNRFLAERTGGTYSTLKVQPAELEDSGVYFCASSQGRDQLYEKPFFGSGTQLSVL.

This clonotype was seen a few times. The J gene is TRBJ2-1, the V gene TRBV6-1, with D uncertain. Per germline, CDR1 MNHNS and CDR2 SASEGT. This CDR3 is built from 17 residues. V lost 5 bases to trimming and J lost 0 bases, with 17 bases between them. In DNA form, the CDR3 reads TGTGCCAGCAGTATATCCTCCACTTTAAGCTCCTACAATGAGCAGTTCTTC. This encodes CASSISSTLSSYNEQFF.

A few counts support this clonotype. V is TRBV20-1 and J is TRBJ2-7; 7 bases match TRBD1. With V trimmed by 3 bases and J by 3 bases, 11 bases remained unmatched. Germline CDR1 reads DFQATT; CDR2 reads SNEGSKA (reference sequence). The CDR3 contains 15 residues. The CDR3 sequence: CSARAGTEVFYEQYF. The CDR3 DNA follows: TGCAGTGCTAGGGCCGGGACAGAAGTTTTCTACGAGCAGTACTTC.

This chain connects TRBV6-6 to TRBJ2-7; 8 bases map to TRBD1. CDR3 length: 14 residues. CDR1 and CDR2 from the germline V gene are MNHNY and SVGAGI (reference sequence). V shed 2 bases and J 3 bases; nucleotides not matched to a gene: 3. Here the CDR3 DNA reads TGTGCCAGCAGTTACCTGGACAGGGTCTACGAGCAGTACTTC. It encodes CASSYLDRVYEQYF.

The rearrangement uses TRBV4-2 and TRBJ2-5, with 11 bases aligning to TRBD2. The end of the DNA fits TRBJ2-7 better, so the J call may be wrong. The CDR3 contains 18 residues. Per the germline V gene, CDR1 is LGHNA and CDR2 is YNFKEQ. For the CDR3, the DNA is TGTGCCAGCAGTCCAAGATTGGGTAGCGGGGGGGCCTTCTACGAGCAGTACTTC. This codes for CASSPRLGSGGAFYEQYF.

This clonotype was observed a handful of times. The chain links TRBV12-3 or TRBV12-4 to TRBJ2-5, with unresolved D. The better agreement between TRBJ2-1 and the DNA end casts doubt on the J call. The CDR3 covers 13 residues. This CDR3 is CASSLIAYNEQFF. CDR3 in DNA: TGTGCCAGCAGTTTAATCGCCTACAATGAGCAGTTCTTC.

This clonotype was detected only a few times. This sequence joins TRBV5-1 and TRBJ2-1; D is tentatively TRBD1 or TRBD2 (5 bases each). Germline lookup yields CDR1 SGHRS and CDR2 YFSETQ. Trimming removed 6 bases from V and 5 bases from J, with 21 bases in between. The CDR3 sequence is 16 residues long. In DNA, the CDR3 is TGCGCCAGCAAAGGGGCCAGCGAATCCGGGGACAATGAGCAGTTCTTC. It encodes CASKGASESGDNEQFF.